This TCR beta chain was obtained from a study of CD8+ T cells in alopecia areata. Sorting of PBMCs yielded the CD4+ and CD8+ T cells. TCR sequencing used cDNA made by reverse transcription of extracted RNA. Sequencing used immunoSEQ multiplex PCR; TCRdb keeps in-frame clones, though not all of them. Seen here are around 65,000 clones, approximately 45% observed once, and the top ten hold approximately 18%. This clone was counted only a few times. What it binds is not known. Study results and limitations: Compared with normal scalp, lesional scalp had higher clonality and more expanded CD8+ clones. Scalp sample data also include resident alphabeta T cells from normal skin. TCR sharing was clearer in mice than between patients, perhaps partly owing to patient HLA diversity.

CDR1 LGHNA and CDR2 YNFKEQ come from the germline V gene. The CDR3 extends over 16 amino acids. V was cut by 0 bases and J by 0 bases, with 9 bases left in between. The receptor's source is a human donor with alopecia areata. The sample here was CD8+ T cells sorted from blood, taken at week 0. This rearrangement joins TRBV4-2 to TRBJ2-1, with D maybe TRBD1 (5 bases). CDR3 residues: CASSQEPGYSYNEQFF. CDR3 sequence (DNA): TGTGCCAGCAGCCAAGAGCCAGGGTACTCCTACAATGAGCAGTTCTTC.